The T cell receptor (beta chain) under discussion was sequenced for a study of T cell clonotyping in hematopoietic cell transplantation. Findings and limits, study-wide: Without cell sorting, CD4 versus CD8 contributions remain unresolved.

This sample's time point: recipient sample about 28 days before transplant, after cytoreduction. The V and J ends lost 0 bases and 7 bases, in that order; junction bases with no gene match: 8. This CDR3 contains 15 residues. The germline gives CDR1 SGHNT, CDR2 YYREEE (reference sequence). Libraries were prepared by immunoSEQ multiplex PCR; TCRdb keeps only in-frame clonotypes and omits some of them. The table lists 25,000 to 35,000 clones, under 95% of them singletons, with 2% to 2.5% in the top ten. A remark on this clone: Its antigen is currently unknown.

This TCR derives from a man in his fifties or sixties with acute myeloid leukemia. Some clones in this sample may be carry-over from other donors' samples. The input for sequencing was peripheral blood mononuclear cells, taken before stem cell transplant. The J gene is TRBJ2-7, the V gene TRBV5-4; TRBD2 aligns across 9 bases. DNA of the CDR3: TGTGCCAGCAGCTTGGGGGCTAGCGGGGTGTGGGAGCAGTACTTC. Translated, it gives CASSLGASGVWEQYF.